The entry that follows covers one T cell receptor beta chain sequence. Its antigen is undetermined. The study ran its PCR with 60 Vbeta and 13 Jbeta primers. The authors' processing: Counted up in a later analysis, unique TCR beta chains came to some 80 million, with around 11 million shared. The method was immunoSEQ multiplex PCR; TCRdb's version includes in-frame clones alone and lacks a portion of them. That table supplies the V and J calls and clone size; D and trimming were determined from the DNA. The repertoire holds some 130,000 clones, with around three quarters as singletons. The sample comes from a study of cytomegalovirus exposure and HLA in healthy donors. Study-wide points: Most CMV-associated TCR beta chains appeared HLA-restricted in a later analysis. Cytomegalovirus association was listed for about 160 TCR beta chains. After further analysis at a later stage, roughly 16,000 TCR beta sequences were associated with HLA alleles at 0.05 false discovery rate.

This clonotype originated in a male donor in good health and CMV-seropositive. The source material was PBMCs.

CDR3 sequence: CASGGQGGQPQHF. The CDR3 DNA reads as TGTGCCAGCGGAGGACAGGGTGGGCAGCCCCAGCATTTT. J is TRBJ1-5 and V is TRBV19; TRBD1 matches 8 bases. The V gene's germline CDR1 is LNHDA and CDR2 SQIVND (reference sequence). Losses at the gene ends were 9 bases for V and 7 bases for J; bases not matched to a gene: 8. The CDR3 loop spans 13 amino acids.